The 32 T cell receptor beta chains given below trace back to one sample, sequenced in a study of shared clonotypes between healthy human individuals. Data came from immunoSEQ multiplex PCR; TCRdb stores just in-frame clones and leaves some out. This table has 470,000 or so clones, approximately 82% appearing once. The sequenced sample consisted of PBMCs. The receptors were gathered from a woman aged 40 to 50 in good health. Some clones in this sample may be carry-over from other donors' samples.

The DNA for the CDR3 is TGTGCCAGCAGCTTGTTTTTGGGTGACGGGACAGCTAGCAATCAGCCCCAGCATTTT. Translated, it gives CASSLFLGDGTASNQPQHF. The chain employs TRBV5-8 and TRBJ1-5; 7 bases match TRBD1. V lost 1 base, J lost 0 bases, and 13 bases stayed unmatched. The length of the CDR3 is 19 residues. CDR1 SGHTS and CDR2 YDEGEE come from the germline V gene.

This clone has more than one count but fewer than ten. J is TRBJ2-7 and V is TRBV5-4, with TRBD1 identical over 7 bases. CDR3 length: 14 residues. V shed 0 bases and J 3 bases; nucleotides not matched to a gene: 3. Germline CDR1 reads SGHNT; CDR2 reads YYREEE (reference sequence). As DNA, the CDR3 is TGTGCCAGCAGCTTGGCGGACAGGCTCTACGAGCAGTACTTC. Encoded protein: CASSLADRLYEQYF.

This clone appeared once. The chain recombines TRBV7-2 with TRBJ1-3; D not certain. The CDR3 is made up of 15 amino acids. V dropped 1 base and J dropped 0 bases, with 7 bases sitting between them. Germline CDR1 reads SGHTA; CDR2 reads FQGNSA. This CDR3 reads CASSLDFFSGNTIYF. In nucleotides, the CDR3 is TGTGCCAGCAGCTTAGACTTCTTCTCTGGAAACACCATATATTTT.

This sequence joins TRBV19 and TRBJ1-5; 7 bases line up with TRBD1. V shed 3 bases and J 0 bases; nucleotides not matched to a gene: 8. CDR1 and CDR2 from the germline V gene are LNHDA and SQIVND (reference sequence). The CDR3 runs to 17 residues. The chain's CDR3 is CASSIPYRGDSNQPQHF. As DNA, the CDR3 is TGTGCCAGTAGTATCCCCTACAGGGGCGATAGCAATCAGCCCCAGCATTTT.

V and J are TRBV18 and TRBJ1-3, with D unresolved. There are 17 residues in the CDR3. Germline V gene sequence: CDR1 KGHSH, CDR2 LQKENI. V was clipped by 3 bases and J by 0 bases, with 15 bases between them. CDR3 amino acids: CASSPSRGGSSGNTIYF. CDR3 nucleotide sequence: TGTGCCAGCTCACCCTCCCGGGGAGGGTCCTCTGGAAACACCATATATTTT.

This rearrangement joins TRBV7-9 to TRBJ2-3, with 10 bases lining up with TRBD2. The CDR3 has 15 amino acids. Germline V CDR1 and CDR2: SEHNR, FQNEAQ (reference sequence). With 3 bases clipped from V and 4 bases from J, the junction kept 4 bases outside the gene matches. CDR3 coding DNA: TGTGCCAGCAGCTTGTCTAGCGGGAGCGCAGATACGCAGTATTTT. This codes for CASSLSSGSADTQYF.

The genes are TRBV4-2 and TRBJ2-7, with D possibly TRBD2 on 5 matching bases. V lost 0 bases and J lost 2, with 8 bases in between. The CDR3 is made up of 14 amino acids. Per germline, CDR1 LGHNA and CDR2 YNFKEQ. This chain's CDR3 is CASSQDSGAYEQYF. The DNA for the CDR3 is TGTGCCAGCAGCCAAGATTCCGGGGCCTACGAGCAGTACTTC.

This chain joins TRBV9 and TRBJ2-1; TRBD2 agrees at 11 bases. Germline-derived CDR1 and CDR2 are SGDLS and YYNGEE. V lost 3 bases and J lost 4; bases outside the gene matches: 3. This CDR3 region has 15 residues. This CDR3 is CASSGGTSGYNEQFF. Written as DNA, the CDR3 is TGTGCCAGCAGCGGTGGGACTAGCGGATACAATGAGCAGTTCTTC.

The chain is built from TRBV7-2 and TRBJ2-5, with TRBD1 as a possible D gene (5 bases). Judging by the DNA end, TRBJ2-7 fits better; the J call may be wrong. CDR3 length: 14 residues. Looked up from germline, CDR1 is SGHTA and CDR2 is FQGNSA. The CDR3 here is CASSFFDRSYEQYF. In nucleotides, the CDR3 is TGTGCCAGCAGTTTCTTTGACAGATCCTACGAGCAGTACTTC.

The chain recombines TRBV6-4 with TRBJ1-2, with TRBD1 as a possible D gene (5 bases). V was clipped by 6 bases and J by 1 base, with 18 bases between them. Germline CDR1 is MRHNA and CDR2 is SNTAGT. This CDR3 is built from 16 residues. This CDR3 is CASSQNSGTYNYGYTF. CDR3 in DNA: TGTGCCAGCAGCCAAAACTCGGGGACTTATAACTATGGCTACACCTTC.

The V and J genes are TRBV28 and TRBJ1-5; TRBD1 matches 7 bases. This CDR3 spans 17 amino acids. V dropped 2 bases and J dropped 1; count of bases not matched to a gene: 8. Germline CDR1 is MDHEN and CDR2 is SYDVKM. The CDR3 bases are TGTGCCAGCAGTTTAAGGACAGGAAGAGACAGCAATCAGCCCCAGCATTTT. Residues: CASSLRTGRDSNQPQHF.

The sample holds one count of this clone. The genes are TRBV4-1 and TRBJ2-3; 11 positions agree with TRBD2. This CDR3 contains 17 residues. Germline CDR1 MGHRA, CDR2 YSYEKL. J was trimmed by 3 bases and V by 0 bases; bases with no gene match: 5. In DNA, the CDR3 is TGCGCCAGCAGCCAAGACACTAGCGGGAGTGTAACAGATACGCAGTATTTT. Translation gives CASSQDTSGSVTDTQYF.

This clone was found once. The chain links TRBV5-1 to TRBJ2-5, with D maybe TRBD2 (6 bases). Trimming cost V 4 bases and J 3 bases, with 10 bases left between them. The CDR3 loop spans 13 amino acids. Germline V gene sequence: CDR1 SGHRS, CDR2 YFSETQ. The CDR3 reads CASSPGGEETQYF. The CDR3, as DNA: TGCGCCAGCAGCCCGGGCGGGGAAGAGACCCAGTACTTC.

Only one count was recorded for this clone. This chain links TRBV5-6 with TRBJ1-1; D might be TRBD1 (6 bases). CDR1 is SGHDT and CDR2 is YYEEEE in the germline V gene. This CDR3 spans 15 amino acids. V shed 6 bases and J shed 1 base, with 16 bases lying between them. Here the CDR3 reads CASTETRQENTEAFF. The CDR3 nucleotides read TGTGCCAGCACCGAGACCCGACAGGAGAACACTGAAGCTTTCTTT. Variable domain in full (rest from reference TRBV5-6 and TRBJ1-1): DAGVTQSPTHLIKTRGQQVTLRCSPKSGHDTVSWYQQALGQGPQFIFQYYEEEERQRGNFPDRFSGHQFPNYSSELNVNALLLGDSALYLCASTETRQENTEAFFGQGTRLTVV.

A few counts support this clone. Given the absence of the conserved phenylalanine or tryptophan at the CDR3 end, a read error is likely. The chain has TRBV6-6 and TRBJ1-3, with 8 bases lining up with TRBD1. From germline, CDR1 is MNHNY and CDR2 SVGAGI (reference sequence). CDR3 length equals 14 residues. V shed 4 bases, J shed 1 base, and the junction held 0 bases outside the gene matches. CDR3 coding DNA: TGTGCCAGCAGTTGGACAGGGTCTGGAAACACCATATATCTT. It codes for CASSWTGSGNTIYL.

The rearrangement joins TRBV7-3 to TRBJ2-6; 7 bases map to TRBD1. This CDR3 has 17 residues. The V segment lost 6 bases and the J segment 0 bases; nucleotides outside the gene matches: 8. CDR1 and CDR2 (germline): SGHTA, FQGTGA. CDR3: CASSPYGQASGANVLTF. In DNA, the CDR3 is TGTGCCAGCAGTCCTTATGGACAGGCCTCTGGGGCCAACGTCCTGACTTTC.

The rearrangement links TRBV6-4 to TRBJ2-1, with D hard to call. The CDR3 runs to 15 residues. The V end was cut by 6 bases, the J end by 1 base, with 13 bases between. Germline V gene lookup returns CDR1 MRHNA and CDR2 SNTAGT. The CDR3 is CASSLHGDSYNEQFF. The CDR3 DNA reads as TGTGCCAGCAGCCTACATGGGGATTCCTACAATGAGCAGTTCTTC.

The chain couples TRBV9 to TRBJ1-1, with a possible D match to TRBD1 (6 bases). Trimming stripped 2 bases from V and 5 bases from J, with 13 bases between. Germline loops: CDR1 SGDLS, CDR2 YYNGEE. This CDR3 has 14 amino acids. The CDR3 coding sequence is TGTGCCAGCAGCGTCAGTGCGAGGGGGACTGAAGCTTTCTTT. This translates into CASSVSARGTEAFF.

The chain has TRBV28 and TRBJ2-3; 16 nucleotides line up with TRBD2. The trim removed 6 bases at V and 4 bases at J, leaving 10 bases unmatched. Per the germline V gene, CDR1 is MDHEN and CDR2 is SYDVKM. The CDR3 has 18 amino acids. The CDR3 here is CASSPPTGTSGRADTQYF. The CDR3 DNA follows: TGTGCCAGCAGCCCCCCCACCGGGACTAGCGGGAGGGCAGATACGCAGTATTTT.

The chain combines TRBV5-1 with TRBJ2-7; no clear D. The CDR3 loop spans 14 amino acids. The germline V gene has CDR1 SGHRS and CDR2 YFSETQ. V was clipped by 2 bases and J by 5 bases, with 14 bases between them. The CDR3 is CASSLRSGNDEQYF. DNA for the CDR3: TGCGCCAGCAGCTTACGGTCTGGTAACGACGAGCAGTACTTC.

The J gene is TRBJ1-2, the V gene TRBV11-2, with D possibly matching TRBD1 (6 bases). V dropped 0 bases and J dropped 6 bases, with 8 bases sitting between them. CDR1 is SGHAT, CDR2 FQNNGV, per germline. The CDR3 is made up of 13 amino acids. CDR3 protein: CASSLDGGHGYTF. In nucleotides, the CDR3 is TGTGCCAGCAGCTTAGATGGGGGGCATGGCTACACCTTC. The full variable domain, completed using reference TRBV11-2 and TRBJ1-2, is EAGVAQSPRYKIIEKRQSVAFWCNPISGHATLYWYQQILGQGPKLLIQFQNNGVVDDSQLPKDRFSAERLKGVDSTLKIQPAKLEDSAVYLCASSLDGGHGYTFGSGTRLTVV.

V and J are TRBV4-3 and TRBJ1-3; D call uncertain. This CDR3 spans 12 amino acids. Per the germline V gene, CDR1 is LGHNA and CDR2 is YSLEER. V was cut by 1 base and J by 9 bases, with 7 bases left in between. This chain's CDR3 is CASSQGGGTIYF. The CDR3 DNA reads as TGCGCCAGCAGCCAAGGAGGCGGCACCATATATTTT.

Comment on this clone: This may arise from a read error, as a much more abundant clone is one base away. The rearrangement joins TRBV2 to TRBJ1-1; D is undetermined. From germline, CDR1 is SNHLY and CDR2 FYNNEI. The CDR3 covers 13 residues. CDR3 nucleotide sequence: TGTGCCAGCAGTGAACTACCGAACACTGAAGCTTCCTTT. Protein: CASSELPNTEASF.

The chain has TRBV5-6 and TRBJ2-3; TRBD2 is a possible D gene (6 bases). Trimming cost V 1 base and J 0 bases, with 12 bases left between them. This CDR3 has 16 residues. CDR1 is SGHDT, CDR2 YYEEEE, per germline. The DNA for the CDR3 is TGTGCCAGCAGCTTGTTTAGCGGCACGAGCACAGATACGCAGTATTTT. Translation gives CASSLFSGTSTDTQYF.

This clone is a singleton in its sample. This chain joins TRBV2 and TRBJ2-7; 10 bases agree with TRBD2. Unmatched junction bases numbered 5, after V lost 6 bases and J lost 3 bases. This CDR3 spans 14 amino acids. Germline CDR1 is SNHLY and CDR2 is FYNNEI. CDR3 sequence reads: CASRTSGEFYEQYF. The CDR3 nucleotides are TGTGCCAGCAGAACTAGCGGGGAGTTCTACGAGCAGTACTTC. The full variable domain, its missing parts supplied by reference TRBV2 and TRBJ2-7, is EPEVTQTPSHQVTQMGQEVILRCVPISNHLYFYWYRQILGQKVEFLVSFYNNEISEKSEIFDDQFSVERPDGSNFTLKIRSTKLEDSAMYFCASRTSGEFYEQYFGPGTRLTVT.

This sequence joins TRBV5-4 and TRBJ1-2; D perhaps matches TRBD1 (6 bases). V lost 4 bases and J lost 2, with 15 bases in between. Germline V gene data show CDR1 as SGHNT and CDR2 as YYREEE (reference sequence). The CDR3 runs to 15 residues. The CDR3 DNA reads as TGTGCCAGCAGCCAACAAGGGGGGACAAACTATGGCTACACCTTC. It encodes CASSQQGGTNYGYTF. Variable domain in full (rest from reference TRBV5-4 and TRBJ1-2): ETGVTQSPTHLIKTRGQQVTLRCSSQSGHNTVSWYQQALGQGPQFIFQYYREEENGRGNFPPRFSGLQFPNYSSELNVNALELDDSALYLCASSQQGGTNYGYTFGSGTRLTVV.

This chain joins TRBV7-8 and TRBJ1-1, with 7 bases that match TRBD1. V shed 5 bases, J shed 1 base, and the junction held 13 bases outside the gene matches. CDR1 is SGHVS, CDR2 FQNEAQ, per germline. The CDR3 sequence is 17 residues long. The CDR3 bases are TGTGCCAGCAGCCGGACCCTCGGACAGGACACGAACACTGAAGCTTTCTTT. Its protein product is CASSRTLGQDTNTEAFF.

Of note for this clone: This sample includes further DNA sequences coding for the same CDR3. The CDR3, as DNA: TGCGCCAGCAGCCAAGATCTCCCTAGCGGGAGTACAGATACGCAGTATTTT. It translates to CASSQDLPSGSTDTQYF. The chain recombines TRBV4-3 with TRBJ2-3; 10 positions agree with TRBD2. CDR1 LGHNA and CDR2 YSLEER come from the germline V gene. The J segment lost 3 bases and the V segment lost 0 bases, leaving 6 bases of the junction unmatched. The CDR3 length is 17 residues.

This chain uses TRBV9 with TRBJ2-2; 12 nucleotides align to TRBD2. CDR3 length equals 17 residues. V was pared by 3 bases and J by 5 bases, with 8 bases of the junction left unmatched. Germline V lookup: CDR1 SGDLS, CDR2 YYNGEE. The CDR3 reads CASSATSGSIGTGELFF. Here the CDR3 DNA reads TGTGCCAGCAGCGCGACTAGCGGGAGTATCGGGACCGGGGAGCTGTTTTTT.

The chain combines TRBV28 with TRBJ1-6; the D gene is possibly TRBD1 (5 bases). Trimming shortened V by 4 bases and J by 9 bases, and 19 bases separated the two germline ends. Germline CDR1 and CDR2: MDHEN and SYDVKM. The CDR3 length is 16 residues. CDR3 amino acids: CASSSQKWGVASPLHF. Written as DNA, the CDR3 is TGTGCCAGCAGTTCCCAGAAATGGGGCGTCGCTTCACCCCTCCACTTT.

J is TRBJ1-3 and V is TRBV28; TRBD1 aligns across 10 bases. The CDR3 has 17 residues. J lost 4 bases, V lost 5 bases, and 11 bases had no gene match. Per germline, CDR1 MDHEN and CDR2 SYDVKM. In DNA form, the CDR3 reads TGTGCCAGCAGTCCGCCCCATGACAGGGGGCAGGGAAACACCATATATTTT. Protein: CASSPPHDRGQGNTIYF.

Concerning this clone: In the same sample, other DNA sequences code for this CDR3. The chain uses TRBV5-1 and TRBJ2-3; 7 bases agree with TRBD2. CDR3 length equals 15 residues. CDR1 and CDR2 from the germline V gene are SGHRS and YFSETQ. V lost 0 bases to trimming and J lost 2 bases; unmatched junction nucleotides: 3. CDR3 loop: CASSLVAGDTDTQYF. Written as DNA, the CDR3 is TGCGCCAGCAGCTTGGTAGCGGGTGACACAGATACGCAGTATTTT.